This T cell receptor (beta chain) was observed in a study of identical twins. Findings and caveats of the study: Out-of-frame beta chain sequences displayed weaker excess sharing between twins. Models underpredicted monozygotic twin sharing of out-of-frame TCR alpha.

cDNA molecules carried unique molecular identifiers, and template switching added a universal primer site. TCRdb re-called the 5' RACE reads through MiXCR, storing one row per CDR3 protein. The sample records roughly 690,000 distinct CDR3 sequences, around 6.1% being singletons. This clonotype has more than one count but fewer than ten. Its matching antigen is unknown. Germline-derived CDR1 and CDR2 are SEHNR and FQNEAQ (reference sequence). The V gene lost 0 bases and the J gene lost 8 bases, with 17 bases spanning the gap. The CDR3 contains 16 residues. The TCR sequence derives from a young man in good health. The source material was naive T cells sorted from blood. The chain has TRBV7-9 and TRBJ2-1; tentatively, D is TRBD2 (6 bases). This CDR3 is CASSLAGRRSAHEQFF. CDR3 nucleotides: TGTGCCAGCAGCTTAGCGGGGAGGCGGAGCGCCCATGAGCAGTTCTTC.